Sequencing of this T cell receptor (beta chain) was carried out in a study of blood T cell repertoires in COVID-19. Whole-study context: The origin of the acute and convalescent COVID-19 samples was the United States, Italy and Spain. Sample material is recorded as cDNA or gDNA derived from T cells, B-cell-depleted T cells, or PBMCs.

This clone has a handful of counts. V lost 4 bases and J 4 bases, leaving 12 bases between the germline ends. The germline V gene has CDR1 MNHEY and CDR2 SVGAGI. The CDR3 totals 14 residues. Profiled with immunoSEQ multiplex PCR; TCRdb holds only in-frame clones, not every one. The sample comprises 140,000 to 150,000 clones, 75% to 90% of which are singletons, and roughly 37% rests with the top ten. The sample consisted of peripheral blood. The chain couples TRBV6-5 to TRBJ2-3; weak D call: TRBD2 (6 bases). This clonotype was obtained from a man aged 45-65 years who had recovered from COVID-19. This chain's CDR3 is CASSLGGAADTQYF. As DNA, the CDR3 is TGTGCCAGCAGTTTAGGAGGGGCGGCAGATACGCAGTATTTT.